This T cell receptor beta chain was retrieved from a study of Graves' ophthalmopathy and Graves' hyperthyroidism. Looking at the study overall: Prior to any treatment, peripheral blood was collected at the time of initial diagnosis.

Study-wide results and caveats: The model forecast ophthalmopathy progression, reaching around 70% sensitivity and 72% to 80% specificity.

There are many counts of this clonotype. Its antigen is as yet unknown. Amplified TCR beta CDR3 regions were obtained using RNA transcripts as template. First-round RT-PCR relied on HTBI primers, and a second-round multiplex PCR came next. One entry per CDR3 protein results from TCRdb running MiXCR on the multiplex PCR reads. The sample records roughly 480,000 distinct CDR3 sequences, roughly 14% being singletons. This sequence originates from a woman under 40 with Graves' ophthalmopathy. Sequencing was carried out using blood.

CDR3 bases: TGTGCCAGCTCCGGACCGGGACAGGGGCCCAGGACCCAGTACTTC. This gives the protein CASSGPGQGPRTQYF. The chain carries TRBV18 and TRBJ2-5; 10 nucleotides agree with TRBD1. This CDR3 is 15 amino acids long. The trim removed 6 bases at V and 7 bases at J, leaving 11 bases unmatched. The germline gives CDR1 KGHSH, CDR2 LQKENI.